The 26 T cell receptor beta chains in this list originate from one sample, sequenced in a study of T cells in Graves' hyperthyroidism and ophthalmopathy. RNA transcripts yielded amplified TCR beta CDR3 regions. HTBI primers were the set used in a first-round RT-PCR of the TCR CDR3. TCRdb used MiXCR to reprocess the multiplex PCR reads, holding one entry per CDR3 protein. This sample has approximately 400,000 distinct CDR3 sequences, with about 18% found just once. Sequencing used blood. Source of these receptors: a man younger than 35 with Graves' ophthalmopathy.

This clonotype was counted ten times or more. This chain links TRBV6-6 with TRBJ2-5; unclear D gene. CDR1 MNHNY and CDR2 SVGAGI come from the germline V gene (reference sequence). The CDR3 consists of 13 residues. Trimming removed 2 bases from V and 5 bases from J, with 9 bases in between. The CDR3 DNA reads as TGTGCCAGCAGTTACCAGCCACGGGAGACCCAGTACTTC. It is translated as CASSYQPRETQYF.

In this sample, this clonotype turned up a few times. The chain has TRBV4-1 and TRBJ2-1; perhaps TRBD2 as D (7 bases). The CDR3 contains 15 residues. Trimming stripped 6 bases from V and 9 bases from J, with 21 bases between. Germline CDR1 MGHRA, CDR2 YSYEKL. The CDR3 protein is CASSVGGRVGREQFF. CDR3 nucleotides: TGCGCCAGCAGTGTCGGGGGGCGAGTAGGTCGTGAGCAGTTCTTC.

This clonotype has a count of ten or more. The rearrangement uses TRBV5-1 and TRBJ2-7; TRBD1 agrees at 7 bases. V lost 6 bases, J lost 0 bases, and 6 bases stayed unmatched. CDR1 is SGHRS and CDR2 is YFSETQ in the germline V gene. CDR3 length: 14 amino acids. The CDR3 DNA reads TGCGCCAGCAATCCGACAGGGCCCTCCTACGAGCAGTACTTC. This sequence encodes CASNPTGPSYEQYF.

This chain links TRBV11-2 with TRBJ2-5; 10 bases map to TRBD2. The germline gives CDR1 SGHAT, CDR2 FQNNGV. This CDR3 contains 17 residues. The V and J ends lost 4 bases and 5 bases, in that order; junction bases with no gene match: 13. DNA for the CDR3: TGTGCCAGCAGCTCCCCAGCGGGGGGGCCCATGGAGGAGACCCAGTACTTC. Its protein is CASSSPAGGPMEETQYF.

The sample holds a few counts of this clonotype. In DNA, the CDR3 is TGTGCCAGCAGCTTAGCGCCCGGAGGGGAAAAACTGTTTTTT. Protein product: CASSLAPGGEKLFF. The chain joins TRBV7-8 to TRBJ1-4, with D unresolved. The CDR3 extends over 14 amino acids. Germline values: CDR1 SGHVS, CDR2 FQNEAQ. The V and J ends lost 0 bases and 8 bases respectively, with 10 bases between them.

In its sample, this clonotype was seen many times. The V call is TRBV5-1, the J call TRBJ1-1; 7 nucleotides line up with TRBD1. There are 15 residues in the CDR3. V trimming: 4 bases; J trimming: 1 base; junction bases outside the gene matches: 7. CDR1 and CDR2 (germline): SGHRS, YFSETQ. The CDR3 sequence: CASSTGTAKNTEAFF. CDR3 sequence (DNA): TGCGCCAGCAGCACCGGGACAGCGAAGAACACTGAAGCTTTCTTT.

V is TRBV5-6 and J is TRBJ1-5; TRBD1 matches at 11 bases. V lost 3 bases to trimming and J lost 2 bases; unmatched junction nucleotides: 13. Germline values: CDR1 SGHDT, CDR2 YYEEEE. This CDR3 spans 19 amino acids. The CDR3 coding sequence is TGTGCCAGCAGCTCAAGGACAGGGGGCCCGTATAGTGGCAATCAGCCCCAGCATTTT. Its translation: CASSSRTGGPYSGNQPQHF. Looking up the rest from reference TRBV5-6 and TRBJ1-5 gives the full variable domain: DAGVTQSPTHLIKTRGQQVTLRCSPKSGHDTVSWYQQALGQGPQFIFQYYEEEERQRGNFPDRFSGHQFPNYSSELNVNALLLGDSALYLCASSSRTGGPYSGNQPQHFGDGTRLSIL.

This clonotype was detected only a few times. V usage is TRBV28 and J usage is TRBJ2-1, with TRBD1 matching 8 bases. With V trimmed by 4 bases and J by 10 bases, 9 bases remained unmatched. CDR1 and CDR2 (germline): MDHEN, SYDVKM. The CDR3 is 14 amino acids. The CDR3 DNA reads TGTGCCAGCAGTTCTCCTGGGACAGGAATCGAGCAGTTCTTC. Amino acids: CASSSPGTGIEQFF.

This clonotype showed up many times. The gene calls are TRBV28 and TRBJ1-4; D ambiguous. Per germline, CDR1 MDHEN and CDR2 SYDVKM. The CDR3 sequence is 11 residues long. Trimming stripped 7 bases from V and 7 bases from J, with 7 bases between. The DNA for the CDR3 is TGTGCCAGCACCTGGGGTGAAAAACTGTTTTTT. Protein product: CASTWGEKLFF.

V is TRBV27 and J is TRBJ2-1; 10 nucleotides match TRBD2. V shed 5 bases and J 9 bases; nucleotides not matched to a gene: 4. The germline gives CDR1 MNHEY, CDR2 SMNVEV (reference sequence). The CDR3 length is 13 residues. CDR3 in DNA: TGTGCCAGCAGTCTCGAGCGGGGGGGTGAGCAGTTCTTC. Its translation is CASSLERGGEQFF.

In this sample, this clonotype turned up many times. The chain links TRBV11-2 to TRBJ1-1; no clear D. Looked up from germline, CDR1 is SGHAT and CDR2 is FQNNGV. The ends were cut back, 5 bases at V and 11 bases at J, with 18 bases in the middle. This CDR3 is 13 amino acids long. Here the CDR3 DNA reads TGTGCCAGCAGCACACAGCTGCTTGGTGGCGCTTTCTTT. Protein product: CASSTQLLGGAFF.

The CDR3 reads CATSTRETYEQYF. The CDR3 bases are TGTGCCACCAGCACCAGGGAGACCTACGAGCAGTACTTC. The V and J genes are TRBV15 and TRBJ2-7; D may correspond to TRBD1 or TRBD2 (5 bases each). The germline CDR1 and CDR2 sequences are LNHNV and YYDKDF (reference sequence). This CDR3 is built from 13 residues. V was shortened by 4 bases and J by 2 bases, with 9 bases between the two germline ends.

V is TRBV12-3 or TRBV12-4 and J is TRBJ2-7, with D perhaps matching TRBD1 or TRBD2 (5 bases each). This CDR3 region has 12 residues. Trimming took off 8 bases at V and 4 bases at J, with 12 bases between the two ends. The CDR3 DNA follows: TGTGCCAGCGGGACGCCACTTTACGAGCAGTACTTC. Translation gives CASGTPLYEQYF.

The chain recombines TRBV19 with TRBJ1-5; D is possibly TRBD1 (6 bases). The CDR3 has 15 residues. Germline V gene sequence: CDR1 LNHDA, CDR2 SQIVND (reference sequence). V lost 6 bases and J 4 bases, leaving 16 bases between the germline ends. CDR3 in amino acids: CASRLQEGGNQPQHF. CDR3 coding DNA: TGTGCCAGTAGATTACAGGAGGGGGGGAATCAGCCCCAGCATTTT.

This clonotype appeared many times. The rearrangement links TRBV6-1 to TRBJ2-7; D remains unclear. The V end lost 7 bases, the J end lost 4 bases, and 11 bases lay between the germline ends. This CDR3 comprises 12 residues. Germline assignment: CDR1 MNHNS and CDR2 SASEGT. Here the CDR3 DNA reads TGTGCCAGCAAAACGGACGGATACGAGCAGTACTTC. Translation gives CASKTDGYEQYF.

This clonotype was counted only a few times. A much larger clone differs from this one at a single base, so this may be a read error. This chain uses TRBV2 with TRBJ2-7; TRBD1 or TRBD2 may be the D gene (6 bases each). V lost 3 bases, J lost 2 bases, and 11 bases lay in between. The CDR3 has 14 amino acids. Germline CDR1 is SNHLY and CDR2 is FYNNEI. The CDR3 DNA reads TGTGCCAGCAGTGAGTATCGGGGGCCCTACGAGCAGTACTTC. It translates to CASSEYRGPYEQYF.

This clonotype appeared many times. V and J are TRBV6-1 and TRBJ1-3; D may be TRBD1 (6 bases). Germline V gene sequence: CDR1 MNHNS, CDR2 SASEGT. The CDR3 totals 12 residues. V lost 6 bases and J lost 6, with 9 bases in between. This CDR3 reads CASRGAANTIYF. The CDR3 DNA reads as TGTGCCAGCAGGGGGGCCGCAAACACCATATATTTT.

The table lists this clonotype with a few counts. The chain carries TRBV7-3 and TRBJ2-3; possibly TRBD2 for D (6 bases). Deletions cut 0 bases from V and 5 bases from J, with 15 bases between. The germline V gene encodes CDR1 SGHTA and CDR2 FQGTGA. This CDR3 contains 16 residues. CDR3 in amino acids: CASSLTGGWDLDTQYF. In nucleotides, the CDR3 is TGTGCCAGCAGCTTAACGGGCGGGTGGGACTTAGATACGCAGTATTTT.

CDR3 in DNA: TGTGCCAGTCGGGGCGCCTATCTGAAAGGGGCCTACGAGCAGTACTTC. It codes for CASRGAYLKGAYEQYF. The chain carries TRBV19 and TRBJ2-7; D possibly uses TRBD1 or TRBD2 (5 bases each). Germline loops: CDR1 LNHDA, CDR2 SQIVND (reference sequence). Between the trimmed V and J ends, which lost 8 bases and 2 bases, there was a span of 22 bases. CDR3 length equals 16 residues.

This sequence joins TRBV5-4 and TRBJ2-1, with D unresolved. Germline V CDR1 and CDR2: SGHNT, YYREEE (reference sequence). Trimming removed 2 bases from V and 0 bases from J, with 6 bases in between. This CDR3 comprises 14 residues. CDR3 region: CASSFAVSYNEQFF. DNA for the CDR3: TGTGCCAGCAGCTTCGCGGTCTCCTACAATGAGCAGTTCTTC.

This clonotype was detected a few times. This sequence joins TRBV3-1 and TRBJ1-3, with no clear D. Germline values: CDR1 LGHDT, CDR2 YNNKEL (reference sequence). V lost 1 base to trimming and J lost 4 bases, with 5 bases between them. This CDR3 comprises 13 residues. Here the CDR3 DNA reads TGTGCCAGCAGCCAAGTACTCGGAAACACCATATATTTT. This gives the protein CASSQVLGNTIYF.

This clonotype was counted between two and nine times. The J gene is TRBJ2-5, the V gene TRBV9; perhaps TRBD1 as D (6 bases). The CDR3 covers 14 residues. CDR1 and CDR2 from the germline V gene are SGDLS and YYNGEE. Trimming cost V 3 bases and J 1 base, with 10 bases left between them. This CDR3 is CASSEWGLQETQYF. The CDR3 DNA is TGTGCCAGCAGCGAGTGGGGGCTCCAAGAGACCCAGTACTTC.

This clonotype was found a few times. The gene calls are TRBV5-6 and TRBJ2-3; D is uncertain. Germline values: CDR1 SGHDT, CDR2 YYEEEE. The ends were cut back, 1 base at V and 3 bases at J, with 15 bases in the middle. The CDR3 sequence is 16 residues long. The CDR3 DNA reads as TGTGCCAGCAGCTTGAACGGGCCAAAGTATACAGATACGCAGTATTTT. It encodes CASSLNGPKYTDTQYF.

The chain employs TRBV24-1 and TRBJ2-5, with D unresolved. Germline CDR1 and CDR2: KGHDR and SFDVKD. The CDR3 length is 15 residues. V shed 5 bases and J shed 5 bases, with 17 bases lying between them. The DNA of the CDR3 is TGTGCCACCAGTGCCTCCTGGGCCTCGTGGGAGACCCAGTACTTC. As protein: CATSASWASWETQYF.

This clonotype was counted many times. The V and J genes are TRBV28 and TRBJ1-5, with a possible D match to TRBD1 (6 bases). V was clipped by 2 bases and J by 0 bases, with 14 bases between them. This CDR3 has 17 residues. Germline V CDR1 and CDR2: MDHEN, SYDVKM. The CDR3 DNA reads as TGTGCCAGCAGTTTAAGGGGGGAGACTTATAGCAATCAGCCCCAGCATTTT. Translated: CASSLRGETYSNQPQHF.

As concerns this clonotype: The limits of the CDR3 on the DNA are not certain, so only TCRdb's listed CDR3 is given. V is TRBV11-2 and J is TRBJ2-7; TRBD2, as called in the table, went unchecked against the DNA. The CDR3 length equals 21 residues, ends included. From germline, CDR1 is SGHAT and CDR2 FQNNGV. CDR3: CASSFYICSARPGQDPYEQYF.